A selection of T cell receptor beta chains follows, all from one sample in a study of T cell responses to AZD1222 COVID-19 vaccine. Sequencing used immunoSEQ multiplex PCR; TCRdb keeps in-frame clones, though not all of them. The sample contains 100,000 to 150,000 clones, 90% of which appear only once. The sequencing used peripheral blood, collected on day 0 of AZD1222 vaccination. These receptors were collected from an adult in good health. CDR3s include the opening cysteine and the closing phenylalanine or tryptophan. Each record gives: V gene, clone size, J gene, D gene, CDR3 DNA, CDR3 protein. D genes are given only for firm matches. Clone size, where shown, is once, few, many, or a class for clones that have expanded.

TRBV7-9	NA	TRBJ2-7	TRBD1	TGTGCCAGCAGCGCCACGACAGGGAAGGTAGATTGGTACTTC	CASSATTGKVDWYF
TRBV6-5	NA	TRBJ1-1	NA	TGTGCCAGCAGGAACGAGGGTATAGCTTTCTTT	CASRNEGIAFF
TRBV23-1	NA	TRBJ1-4	TRBD1	TGCGCCAGCAGTCAATCTGGGAGGACAGGGGAAGGGATTAATGAAAAACTGTTTTTT	CASSQSGRTGEGINEKLFF
TRBV7-9	NA	TRBJ1-1	NA	TGTGCCAGCAGCTCAATTGTTGGGGCAGGTCATGAAGCTTTCTTT	CASSSIVGAGHEAFF
TRBV4-3	once	TRBJ2-1	TRBD2	TGCGCCAGCAGCCAAGGCGGGACTACCTACAATGAGCAGTTCTTC	CASSQGGTTYNEQFF
TRBV27	NA	TRBJ1-3	NA	TGTGCCAGCAGTTCCACCTTGTTCTGGGGCCGCGGAAACACCATATATTTT	CASSSTLFWGRGNTIYF
TRBV19	NA	TRBJ2-3	TRBD2	TGTGCCAGTCGTGGTAGCGGGAGAGCGCAGTATTTT	CASRGSGRAQYF
TRBV11-2	NA	TRBJ1-2	NA	TGTGCCAGCAGCTTAGGCAGGGTGGGCGGCTACACCTTC	CASSLGRVGGYTF
TRBV3-1/TRBV3-2	few	TRBJ1-3	NA	TGTGCCAGCAGCCAAGGGGGACGGGGAAACACCATATATTTT	CASSQGGRGNTIYF
TRBV5-5	NA	TRBJ1-2	NA	TGTGCCAGCAGCTTGCTAGGGGCTAACTATGGCTACACCTTC	CASSLLGANYGYTF
TRBV24-1	NA	TRBJ2-3	TRBD1	TGTGCCACCAGTGATTCAGCCGGGACAGGGGGCACAGATACGCAGTATTTT	CATSDSAGTGGTDTQYF
TRBV4-3	NA	TRBJ2-1	NA	TGCGCCAGCAGCCAAGATCGAGGCAGGGATTTCCGAAATGAGCAGTTCTTC	CASSQDRGRDFRNEQFF
TRBV6-5	NA	TRBJ1-1	NA	TGTGCCAGCCAGGGCGACACTGAAGCTTTCTTT	CASQGDTEAFF
TRBV27	NA	TRBJ2-7	TRBD1	TGTGCCAGCAGTTTAGGGGGACAGGGAGTCCGCACCTACGAGCAGTACTTC	CASSLGGQGVRTYEQYF
TRBV6-5	NA	TRBJ2-7	NA	TGTGCCAGCTCCCTGCAGGGTCCTCCGAACGAGCAGTACTTC	CASSLQGPPNEQYF
TRBV5-1	NA	TRBJ2-7	TRBD2	TGCGCCAGCAGCTTCGTCCCGGGAGGGAACTACGAGCAGTACTTC	CASSFVPGGNYEQYF
TRBV28	NA	TRBJ1-2	TRBD1	TGTGCCAGCAGTGACAGGGGAAGGGTCTATGGCTACACCTTC	CASSDRGRVYGYTF
TRBV10-3	NA	TRBJ2-1	NA	TGTGCCAGCAGGGTTAGGTCCTACAATGAGCAGTTCTTC	CASRVRSYNEQFF
TRBV18	NA	TRBJ2-1	NA	TGTGCCAGCTCACCGGGCAGAAACAATGAGCAGTTCTTC	CASSPGRNNEQFF
TRBV7-3	NA	TRBJ1-2	NA	TGTGCCAGCAGCTCGGGACAAGGCTATGGCTACACCTTC	CASSSGQGYGYTF
TRBV4-1	NA	TRBJ1-3	NA	TGCGCCAGCAGCCAATCGGCCCTAAGCCCTTTGGGATTCTCTGGAAACACCATATATTTT	CASSQSALSPLGFSGNTIYF
TRBV5-4	NA	TRBJ2-7	NA	TGTGCCAGCAGCTTGGGGCAGGTGGGCTACGAGCAGTACTTC	CASSLGQVGYEQYF
TRBV7-2	NA	TRBJ2-7	NA	TGTGCCAGCAGCTTAGATCCTCTCTACGAGCAGTACTTC	CASSLDPLYEQYF
TRBV18	once	TRBJ1-2	NA	TGTGCCAGCTCACCGGGGCCCTATGGCTACACCTTC	CASSPGPYGYTF
TRBV5-6	NA	TRBJ1-1	NA	TGTGCCAGCAGTCTGGTGATAGGGAACACTGAAGCTTTCTTT	CASSLVIGNTEAFF
TRBV5-4	NA	TRBJ2-1	NA	TGTGCCAGCAGCTCCCCGGGACAAGACAATGAGCAGTTCTTC	CASSSPGQDNEQFF
TRBV13	NA	TRBJ2-1	TRBD2	TGTGCCAGCAGCTCCCCGGGACTAGCCCACAATGAGCAGTTCTTC	CASSSPGLAHNEQFF
TRBV19	NA	TRBJ2-3	TRBD2	TGTGCCAGTAGTAAAGGACTAGCGGGGGGCATCACAGATACGCAGTATTTT	CASSKGLAGGITDTQYF
TRBV3-1/TRBV3-2	NA	TRBJ1-2	NA	TGTGCCAGCAGCCAGAACAGAGGAAGGGGGGCGGAGGGCTACACCTTC	CASSQNRGRGAEGYTF
TRBV9	NA	TRBJ1-2	NA	TGTGCCAGCAGCGACCGGGAGGCTAACTATGGCTACACCTTC	CASSDREANYGYTF
TRBV11-2	NA	TRBJ1-3	NA	TGTGCCAGCAGCTTAGGGGGCCTTGGGGGAAACACCATATATTTT	CASSLGGLGGNTIYF
TRBV5-1	NA	TRBJ1-2	TRBD1	TGCGCCAGCACGTTGGGCGGGACAGGGATTTTCTATGGCTACACCTTC	CASTLGGTGIFYGYTF
TRBV6-5	NA	TRBJ2-7	NA	TGTGCCAGCAGTTACTCGAAAACAGGGTGGTCCTACGAGCAGTACTTC	CASSYSKTGWSYEQYF
TRBV20-1	NA	TRBJ2-1	NA	TGCAGTGCTAGTCGGCCGAACAATGAGCAGTTCTTC	CSASRPNNEQFF
TRBV14	NA	TRBJ2-7	TRBD2	TGTGCCAGCAGCCCGCGAGCGGGGCCCTACGAGCAGTACTTC	CASSPRAGPYEQYF
TRBV27	NA	TRBJ1-1	NA	TGTGCCAGCAGTTTCGGGGGGGGTAACACTGAAGCTTTCTTT	CASSFGGGNTEAFF
TRBV19	NA	TRBJ1-5	NA	TGTGCCAGTAGTTCAAAGGCCGGACGGACCTTT	CASSSKAGRTF
TRBV7-2	NA	TRBJ1-5	NA	TGTGCCAGCCTTTTAGGGGGTAGCAATCAGCCCCAGCATTTT	CASLLGGSNQPQHF
TRBV2	NA	TRBJ1-5	NA	TGTGCCAGCAACATATGGGGTAGCAATCAGCCCCAGCATTTT	CASNIWGSNQPQHF
TRBV29-1	NA	TRBJ2-3	NA	TGCAGCGTTGCCCTGGGAGATACGCAGTATTTT	CSVALGDTQYF
TRBV6-4	NA	TRBJ2-1	NA	TGTGCCAGCAGTGCTTTCAGGGCTAGTGAGCAGTTCTTC	CASSAFRASEQFF
TRBV19	NA	TRBJ1-3	TRBD1	TGTGCCACTGACAGGGCTGACTACGGAAACACCATATATTTT	CATDRADYGNTIYF
TRBV25-1	NA	TRBJ1-2	NA	TGTGCCAGCAGTGAATTTCAGGACGGCTATGGCTACACCTTC	CASSEFQDGYGYTF
TRBV5-4	NA	TRBJ1-4	NA	TGTGCCTGGATCTCGGGTAGGGGAGTACGGGAAAAACTGTTTTTT	CAWISGRGVREKLFF
TRBV5-1	NA	TRBJ1-1	TRBD1	TGCGCCAGCAGCTTGGGACAGGGAAAAACTGAAGCTTTCTTT	CASSLGQGKTEAFF
TRBV2	NA	TRBJ2-7	TRBD1	TGTGCCAGCAGACCTGACAGGGGGGCACCTAGCTCCTACGAGCAGTACTTC	CASRPDRGAPSSYEQYF